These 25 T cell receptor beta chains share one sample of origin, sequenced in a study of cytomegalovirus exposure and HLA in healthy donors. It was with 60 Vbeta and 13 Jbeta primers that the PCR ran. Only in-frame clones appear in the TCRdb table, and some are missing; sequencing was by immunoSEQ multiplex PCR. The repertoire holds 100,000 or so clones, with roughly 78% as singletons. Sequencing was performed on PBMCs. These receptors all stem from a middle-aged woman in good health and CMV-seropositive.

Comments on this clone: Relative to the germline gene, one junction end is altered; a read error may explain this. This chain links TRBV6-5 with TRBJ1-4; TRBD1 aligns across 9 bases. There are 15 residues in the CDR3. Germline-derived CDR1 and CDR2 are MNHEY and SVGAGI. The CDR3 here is CVSSSGQGGSEKLFF. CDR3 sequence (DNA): TGTGTCAGCAGCTCGGGACAGGGAGGTAGTGAAAAACTGTTTTTT.

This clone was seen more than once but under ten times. This CDR3 is CASSGPSGGSWADTQYF. The CDR3 DNA reads as TGTGCCAGCAGCGGCCCGTCGGGGGGGAGTTGGGCGGATACGCAGTATTTT. This chain links TRBV5-4 with TRBJ2-3, with 8 bases identical to TRBD2. Per the germline V gene, CDR1 is SGHNT and CDR2 is YYREEE (reference sequence). The CDR3 runs to 17 residues. V gave up 4 bases and J gave up 6 bases; unmatched junction bases: 16.

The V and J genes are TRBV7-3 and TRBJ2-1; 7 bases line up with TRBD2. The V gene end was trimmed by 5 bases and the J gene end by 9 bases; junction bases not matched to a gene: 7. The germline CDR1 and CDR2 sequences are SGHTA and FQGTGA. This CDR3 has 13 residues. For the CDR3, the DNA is TGTGCCAGCAGCAAAGCGGGGTTGGGTGAGCAGTTCTTC. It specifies CASSKAGLGEQFF.

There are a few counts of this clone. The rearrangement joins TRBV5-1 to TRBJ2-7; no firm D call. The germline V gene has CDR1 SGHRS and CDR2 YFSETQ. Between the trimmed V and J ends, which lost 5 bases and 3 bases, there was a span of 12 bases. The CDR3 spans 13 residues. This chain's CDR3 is CASSPNVGYEQYF. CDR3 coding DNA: TGCGCCAGCAGTCCAAACGTCGGCTACGAGCAGTACTTC. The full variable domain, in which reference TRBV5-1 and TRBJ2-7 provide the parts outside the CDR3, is KAGVTQTPRYLIKTRGQQVTLSCSPISGHRSVSWYQQTPGQGLQFLFEYFSETQRNKGNFPGRFSGRQFSNSRSEMNVSTLELGDSALYLCASSPNVGYEQYFGPGTRLTVT.

In DNA, the CDR3 is TGTGCCAGTAGTGCGACAGGACTAGCGGGAGTACGGGAGCAGTTCTTC. Its protein product is CASSATGLAGVREQFF. The V call is TRBV19, the J call TRBJ2-1; 13 nucleotides align to TRBD2. Germline V lookup: CDR1 LNHDA, CDR2 SQIVND (reference sequence). The CDR3 is made up of 16 amino acids. V gave up 5 bases and J gave up 10 bases; unmatched junction bases: 11.

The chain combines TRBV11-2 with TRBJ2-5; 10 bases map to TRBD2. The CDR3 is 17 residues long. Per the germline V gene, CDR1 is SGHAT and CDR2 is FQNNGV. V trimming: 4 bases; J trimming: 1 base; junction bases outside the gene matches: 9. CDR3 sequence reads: CASSSLTGTSVQETQYF. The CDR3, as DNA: TGTGCCAGCAGCTCGCTAACCGGGACTAGCGTCCAAGAGACCCAGTACTTC.

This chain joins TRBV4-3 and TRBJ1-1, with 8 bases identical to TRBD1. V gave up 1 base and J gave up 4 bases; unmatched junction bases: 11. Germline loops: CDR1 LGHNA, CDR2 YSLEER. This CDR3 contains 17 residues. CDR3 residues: CASSQAAATGAGTEAFF. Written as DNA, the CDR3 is TGCGCCAGCAGCCAAGCAGCGGCGACAGGGGCGGGCACTGAAGCTTTCTTT.

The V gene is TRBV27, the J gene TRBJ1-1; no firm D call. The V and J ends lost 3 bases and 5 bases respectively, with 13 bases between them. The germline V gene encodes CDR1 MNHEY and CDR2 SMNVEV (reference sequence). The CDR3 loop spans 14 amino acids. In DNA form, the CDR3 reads TGTGCCAGCAGTTTTCGGGGTGTCAATACTGAAGCTTTCTTT. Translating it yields CASSFRGVNTEAFF.

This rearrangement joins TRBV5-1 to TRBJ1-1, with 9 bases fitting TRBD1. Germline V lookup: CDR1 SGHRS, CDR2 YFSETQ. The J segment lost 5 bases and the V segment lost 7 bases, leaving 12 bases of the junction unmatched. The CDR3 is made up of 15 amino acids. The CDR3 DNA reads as TGCGCCAGCCGTAAATTACAGGGGGCAGGGACTGAAGCTTTCTTT. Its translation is CASRKLQGAGTEAFF.

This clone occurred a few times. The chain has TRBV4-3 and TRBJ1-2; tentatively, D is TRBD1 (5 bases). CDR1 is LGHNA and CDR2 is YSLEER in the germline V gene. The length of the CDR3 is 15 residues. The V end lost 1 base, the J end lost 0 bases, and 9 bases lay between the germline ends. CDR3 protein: CASSQVGEANYGYTF. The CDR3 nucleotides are TGCGCCAGCAGCCAAGTAGGGGAAGCTAACTATGGCTACACCTTC.

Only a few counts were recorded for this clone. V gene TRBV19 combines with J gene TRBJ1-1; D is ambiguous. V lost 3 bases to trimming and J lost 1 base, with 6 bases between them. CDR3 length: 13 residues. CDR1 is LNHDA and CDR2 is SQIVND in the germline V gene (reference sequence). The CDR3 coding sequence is TGTGCCAGTAGTATTGGTAGGAACACTGAAGCTTTCTTT. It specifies CASSIGRNTEAFF.

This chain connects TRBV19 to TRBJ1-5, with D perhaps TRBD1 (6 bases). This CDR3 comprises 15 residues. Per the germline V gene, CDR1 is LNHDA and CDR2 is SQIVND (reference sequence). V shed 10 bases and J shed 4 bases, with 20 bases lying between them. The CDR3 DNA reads TGTGCCACCAGCGAACAGGGTTTTCGGAATCAGCCCCAGCATTTT. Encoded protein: CATSEQGFRNQPQHF.

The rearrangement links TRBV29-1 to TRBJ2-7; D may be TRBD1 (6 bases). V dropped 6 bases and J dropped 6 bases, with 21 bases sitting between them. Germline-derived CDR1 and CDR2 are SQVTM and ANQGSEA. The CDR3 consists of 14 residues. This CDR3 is CSVERQAAGSEQYF. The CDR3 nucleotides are TGCAGCGTGGAGAGACAGGCCGCTGGGAGCGAGCAGTACTTC.

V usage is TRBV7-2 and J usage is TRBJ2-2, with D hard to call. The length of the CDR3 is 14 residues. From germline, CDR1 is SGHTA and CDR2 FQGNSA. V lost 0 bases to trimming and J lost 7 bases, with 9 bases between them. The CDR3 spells CASSLAEVVGELFF. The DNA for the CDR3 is TGTGCCAGCAGCTTAGCCGAGGTGGTCGGGGAGCTGTTTTTT.

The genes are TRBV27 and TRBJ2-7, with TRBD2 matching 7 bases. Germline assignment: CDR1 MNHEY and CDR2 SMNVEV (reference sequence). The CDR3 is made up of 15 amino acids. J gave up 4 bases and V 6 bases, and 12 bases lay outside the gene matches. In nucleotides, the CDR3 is TGTGCCAGCAGCCCTAGTGGGAGGGCCACGTACGAGCAGTACTTC. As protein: CASSPSGRATYEQYF.

CDR3 residues: CASSRNRDKNQPQHF. The CDR3, as DNA: TGTGCCAGCAGCAGAAACCGGGACAAGAATCAGCCCCAGCATTTT. The V call is TRBV9, the J call TRBJ1-5; D perhaps matches TRBD1 (6 bases). Looked up from germline, CDR1 is SGDLS and CDR2 is YYNGEE. V was clipped by 4 bases and J by 4 bases, with 15 bases between them. CDR3 length equals 15 residues.

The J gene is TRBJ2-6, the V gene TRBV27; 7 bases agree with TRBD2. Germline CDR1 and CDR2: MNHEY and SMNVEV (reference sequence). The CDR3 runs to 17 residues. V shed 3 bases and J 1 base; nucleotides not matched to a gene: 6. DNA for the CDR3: TGTGCCAGCAGTTTCGGGGAGGGAAGGTCTGGGGCCAACGTCCTGACTTTC. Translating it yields CASSFGEGRSGANVLTF.

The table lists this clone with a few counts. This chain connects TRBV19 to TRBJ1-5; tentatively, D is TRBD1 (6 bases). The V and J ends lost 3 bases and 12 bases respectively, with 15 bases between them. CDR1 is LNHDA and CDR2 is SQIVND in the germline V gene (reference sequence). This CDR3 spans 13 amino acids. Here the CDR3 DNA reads TGTGCCAGTAGTATTCAACAACAGGGAAGCCAGCATTTT. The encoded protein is CASSIQQQGSQHF.

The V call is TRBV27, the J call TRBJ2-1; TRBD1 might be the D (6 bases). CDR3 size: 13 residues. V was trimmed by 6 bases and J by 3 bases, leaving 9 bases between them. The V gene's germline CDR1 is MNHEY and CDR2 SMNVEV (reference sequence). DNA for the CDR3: TGTGCCAGCAGCCCGGACAGCTACAATGAGCAGTTCTTC. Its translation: CASSPDSYNEQFF.

CDR3 sequence reads: CASSPTLGGSTDTQYF. The DNA of the CDR3 is TGCGCCAGCAGCCCGACGCTGGGGGGGAGCACAGATACGCAGTATTTT. The gene calls are TRBV5-1 and TRBJ2-3, with 7 positions matching TRBD2. The CDR3 loop spans 16 amino acids. The J segment lost 0 bases and the V segment lost 4 bases, leaving 8 bases of the junction unmatched. From germline, CDR1 is SGHRS and CDR2 YFSETQ.

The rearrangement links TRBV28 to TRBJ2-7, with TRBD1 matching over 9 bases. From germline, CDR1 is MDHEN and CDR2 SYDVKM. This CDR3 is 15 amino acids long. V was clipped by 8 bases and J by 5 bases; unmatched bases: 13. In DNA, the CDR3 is TGTGCCAGCCTTCTCCCGGGACAGGGTAAGAACGAGCAGTACTTC. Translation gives CASLLPGQGKNEQYF. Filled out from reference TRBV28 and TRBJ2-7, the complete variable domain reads DVKVTQSSRYLVKRTGEKVFLECVQDMDHENMFWYRQDPGLGLRLIYFSYDVKMKEKGDIPEGYSVSREKKERFSLILESASTNQTSMYLCASLLPGQGKNEQYFGPGTRLTVT.

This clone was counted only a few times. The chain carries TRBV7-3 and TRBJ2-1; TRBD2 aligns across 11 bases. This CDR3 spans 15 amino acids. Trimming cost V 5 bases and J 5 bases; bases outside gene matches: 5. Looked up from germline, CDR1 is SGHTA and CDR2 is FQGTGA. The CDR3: CASSPLAGGDNEQFF. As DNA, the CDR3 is TGTGCCAGCAGCCCCTTAGCGGGAGGGGACAATGAGCAGTTCTTC.

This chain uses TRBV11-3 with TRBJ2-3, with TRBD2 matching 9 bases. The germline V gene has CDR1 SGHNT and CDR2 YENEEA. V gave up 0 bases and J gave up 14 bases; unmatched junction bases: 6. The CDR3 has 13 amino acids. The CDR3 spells CASSLEREGPRYF. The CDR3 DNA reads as TGTGCCAGCAGCTTAGAGCGGGAGGGCCCCCGGTATTTT. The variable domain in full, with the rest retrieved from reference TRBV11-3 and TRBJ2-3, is EAGVVQSPRYKIIEKKQPVAFWCNPISGHNTLYWYLQNLGQGPELLIRYENEEAVDDSQLPKDRFSAERLKGVDSTLKIQPAELGDSAVYLCASSLEREGPRYFGPGTRLTVL.

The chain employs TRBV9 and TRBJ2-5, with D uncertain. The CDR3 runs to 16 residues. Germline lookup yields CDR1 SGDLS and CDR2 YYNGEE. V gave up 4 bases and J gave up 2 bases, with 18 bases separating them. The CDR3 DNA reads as TGTGCCAGCAGCCATCCTAGTAGTACGGAACAAGAGACCCAGTACTTC. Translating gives CASSHPSSTEQETQYF.

This CDR3 reads CASSEFRVSGEQFF. As DNA, the CDR3 is TGTGCCAGCAGTGAATTTAGAGTTAGCGGGGAGCAGTTCTTC. V gene TRBV25-1 combines with J gene TRBJ2-1, with 7 bases aligning to TRBD2. The J segment lost 10 bases and the V segment lost 1 base, leaving 7 bases of the junction unmatched. The CDR3 length is 14 residues. Germline lookup yields CDR1 MGHDK and CDR2 SYGVNS.